The entry below describes one TCR beta chain. What this receptor recognizes is not known. Within one base of it there is no much larger clone, and no base qualities were kept. The data derive from a study of blood T cells in healthy people across ages (dated by TCRdb to between 2014 and 2017). Turning to the overall study: Template switching captured roughly one uniquely barcoded TCR beta cDNA molecule per two T cells in model experiments. To track age-related changes in TCR beta repertoire diversity, the study relied on deep sequencing normalized with unique cDNA molecular identifiers. The donors were divided into four age groups: young (average 16 years), middle-aged (about 40), aged (about 61) and long-lived (82). To avoid experimental bias, donors of different ages were spread randomly across the sequencing lanes. Two additional independent replicas of 1 million unique cDNA reads from the same blood draw were analyzed for two donors (one aged 18 to 29 and one aged 80 or older). What the authors observed across the whole study: A strong correlation was found between observed TCR beta diversity and the percentage of naive T cells measured by flow cytometry. Because the CMV infection status of the donors was unknown, age-related changes in expanded clonotypes may potentially have been confounded. Compared with the aged group, the long-lived group had more naive CD4+ T cells, fewer expanded clones and increased TCR diversity, a pattern suggesting age selection. Estimates of total diversity based on one million sequenced T cells were considered lower bounds and underestimates. As age increased, observed TCR beta diversity per million T cells dropped in a roughly linear way, and a significant reduction was already evident by age 40. Conclusive comparison of naive and antigen-experienced compartments was prevented by the profiling of bulk unsorted PBMCs.

Library creation used 5' RACE. For sequencing, an Illumina HiSeq 2500 was employed. A second PCR of roughly 6 to 12 cycles was performed with a sample-barcoded 5' primer and a J-beta primer mix. Each TCR beta cDNA molecule received a unique molecular identifier from a template-switch 5' adaptor carrying 12 random nucleotides. Each sample yielded at least 3 million CDR3-containing paired-end reads. All of the RNA was converted into first-strand cDNA using the Mint cDNA synthesis kit, with a TRBC-specific oligonucleotide serving as the primer. Following uracil-DNA glycosylase treatment, a first 18-cycle PCR with universal primers M1SS and BC2_uni_R was performed on all cDNA. On the study's bioinformatics: For normalization, 1 million high-quality reads, each with a distinct molecular identifier, were randomly selected from each sample. Reads sharing molecular identifiers were discarded rather than binned into consensus sequences. MiTCR, run with a Q25 quality threshold and the strictest error-elimination algorithm, handled CDR3 identification, clonotype clustering and error correction. A nonparametric unseen species model with Euler transformation was used to estimate lower-bound total TCR beta diversity. Through fastp at Q25 and MiXCR, TCRdb rebuilt clones from the public reads, retaining in-frame beta chains. Duplicate CDR3 protein sequences are folded into a single record with the most common DNA and genes. What appears here as the V and J calls and clone size reflects TCRdb's work, not the paper's. This sample is represented by 1,500,000 or so distinct CDR3 sequences; 42% of them were singletons. The ten largest clonotypes hold about 4% of the sample.

The roughly 39 donors, aged roughly 6 to 100 years, were systemically healthy Caucasian individuals from Russia. Approximately 10 milliliters of peripheral blood were collected from each donor into EDTA-treated Vacutainer tubes. Ficoll-Paque density-gradient centrifugation was used to isolate PBMCs, with at least 7 million obtained per sample. Trizol reagent was used to extract total RNA from the PBMCs, yielding at least 5.5 micrograms per sample. Naive CD45RAhigh/CD27high T cell percentages were measured by flow cytometry on a PBMC aliquot from every donor. Trimming costs V 5 bases and J 0 bases, and their ends lie 12 bases apart. The germline V gene supplies CDR1 SGHVS and CDR2 FQNEAQ. The CDR3 contains 15 residues, cysteine and phenylalanine counted. This entry keeps only the CDR3 DNA: 45 bases, framed from base 1.

Sequences were obtained from blood. The chain links TRBV7-8 with TRBJ2-3; the D gene cannot be named for sure. This sequence originates from a woman aged 18 to 35 in good health. The CDR3 sequence is CASSGERFSTDTQYF. The nucleotides read TGTGCCAGCAGCGGCGAGCGTTTTAGCACAGATACGCAGTATTTT. Here the CDR3 is joined to the reference TRBV7-8 and TRBJ2-3 genes, and the full variable domain is: GAGVSQSPRYKVAKRGQDVALRCDPISGHVSLFWYQQALGQGPEFLTYFQNEAQLDKSGLPSDRFFAERPEGSVSTLKIQRTQQEDSAVYLCASSGERFSTDTQYFGPGTRLTVL.